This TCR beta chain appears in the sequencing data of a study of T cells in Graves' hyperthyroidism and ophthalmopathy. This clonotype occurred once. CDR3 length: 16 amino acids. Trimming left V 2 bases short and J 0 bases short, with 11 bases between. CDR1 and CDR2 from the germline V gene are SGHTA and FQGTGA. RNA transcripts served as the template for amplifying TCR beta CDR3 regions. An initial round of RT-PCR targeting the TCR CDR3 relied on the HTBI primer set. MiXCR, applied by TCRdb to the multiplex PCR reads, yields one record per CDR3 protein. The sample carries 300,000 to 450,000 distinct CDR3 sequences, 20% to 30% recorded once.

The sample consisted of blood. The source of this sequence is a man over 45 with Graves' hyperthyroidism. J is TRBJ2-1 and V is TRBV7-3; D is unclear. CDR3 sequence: CASSLERGGSYNEQFF. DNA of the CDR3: TGTGCCAGCAGCTTAGAAAGAGGTGGCTCCTACAATGAGCAGTTCTTC.